Sequencing of this T cell receptor beta chain was carried out in a study of T-cell memory formation after mild COVID-19 (TCRdb year 2021). Study-wide context: Most TCR sequence clusters were specific to one of the two donors. Longitudinal TCRalpha and TCRbeta repertoire sequencing tracked T-cell clones expanding and contracting after mild COVID-19 in a couple of donors. Two young, previously healthy adult volunteers made up the cohort, one male and one female.

From a lookup of the germline V gene, CDR1 and CDR2 are ENHRY and SYGVKD. Including cysteine and phenylalanine, the CDR3 has 13 amino acids. The DNA shown is the 39-base CDR3, in frame from base 1. Trimming costs V 8 bases and J 0 bases, and their ends lie 10 bases apart. What the study reported, not specific to this receptor: Some responding clones were detected in pre-infection memory, which suggested that pre-existing cross-reactive memory T cells had joined the SARS-CoV-2 response. SARS-CoV-2 specificity of the second-wave clones peaking on day 37 was not confirmed. From day 15 to 85, contracting clones showed balanced CD4/CD8 phenotypes, whereas a second wave of clones that expanded from day 15 to 37 leaned towards CD4+. Contracting CD4+ clones appeared mostly in the CM and EM memory subsets, whereas CD8+ clones were enriched in EMRA. Only two mild cases were covered in the study, and larger cohorts including severe cases with pre-infection samples were considered necessary.

Notes on this clonotype: Its target antigen remains unknown. Base qualities are not provided; no much larger clone lies one nucleotide away.

Ficoll-Paque density gradient centrifugation was the method used to isolate PBMCs. The sample was run on an Illumina NovaSeq 6000. TCRalpha and TCRbeta cDNA libraries were built by 5'RACE with constant-segment primers, adding sample barcodes and unique molecular identifiers. RNA was extracted from every sample with Trizol reagent. Amplification of the libraries took two PCR steps, and the second step added a second sample barcode plus Illumina TruSeq adapters. Sequencing of the libraries was done on an Illumina NovaSeq, producing 2 x 150 bp paired-end reads. Processing in the source paper ran as follows. Reads were demultiplexed and collapsed into UMI-guided consensus sequences with migec v1.2.7. Using mixcr v2.1.11, UMI consensuses were aligned to TRA and TRB V and J templates and then assembled into clonotypes. A clonotype was counted as expanded or contracted only if both edgeR and NoisET called the change significant, with noise models trained on biological replicates. edgeR calls used a false discovery rate-adjusted p below 0.01 and a log2 fold-change threshold of 1. As an exploratory analysis of dynamics, PCA with hierarchical clustering was applied to max-normalized trajectories of the 1000 most abundant clonotypes. Separately sequenced CD4+ and CD8+ repertoires were used to assign a CD4 or CD8 phenotype to each responding clone. Clones were called with MiXCR by TCRdb after fastp trimmed the public reads at Q25, and only in-frame beta chains were retained. Each CDR3 protein gets just one entry, which takes the most common genes and DNA from the rows behind it. These V and J calls originate from TCRdb's pipeline instead of the authors' own analysis. The sample contains approximately 250,000 distinct CDR3 sequences, just over 15% of them found a single time. The top ten constitute 2% to 2.5% of the sample.

The chain couples TRBV10-3 to TRBJ1-1; TRBD1 is perhaps the D gene, given 6 matching bases. The clonotype originates from an adult woman who had mild COVID-19 (a few samples of this study predate the infection). The sample titles of this study are shuffled in the database, so cell type and time point are left out; the donor was told from shared clones. Sample: PBMCs or a T cell subset sorted from them (not recorded which). CDR3 region: CAIRGTMNTEAFF. At the DNA level, the sequence is TGTGCCATCCGCGGGACAATGAACACTGAAGCTTTCTTT.